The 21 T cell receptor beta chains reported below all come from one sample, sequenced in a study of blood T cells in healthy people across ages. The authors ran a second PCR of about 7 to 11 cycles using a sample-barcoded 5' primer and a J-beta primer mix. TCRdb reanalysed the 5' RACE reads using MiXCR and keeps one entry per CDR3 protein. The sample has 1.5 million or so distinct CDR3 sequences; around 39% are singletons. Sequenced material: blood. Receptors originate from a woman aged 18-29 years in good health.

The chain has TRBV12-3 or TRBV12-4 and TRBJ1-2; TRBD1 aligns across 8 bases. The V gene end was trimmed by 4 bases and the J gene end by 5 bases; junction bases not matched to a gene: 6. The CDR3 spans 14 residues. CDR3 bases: TGTGCCAGCAGTTCAGGGGGCGCGGTGTATGGCTACACCTTC. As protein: CASSSGGAVYGYTF.

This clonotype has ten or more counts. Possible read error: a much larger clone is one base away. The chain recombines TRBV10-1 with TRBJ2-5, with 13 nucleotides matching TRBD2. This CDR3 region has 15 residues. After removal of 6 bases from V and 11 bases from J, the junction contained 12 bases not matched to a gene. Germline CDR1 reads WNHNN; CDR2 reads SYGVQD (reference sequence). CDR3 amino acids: CASRPGTSGNNEQYF. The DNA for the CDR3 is TGCGCCAGCAGGCCCGGGACTAGCGGGAACAATGAGCAGTACTTC.

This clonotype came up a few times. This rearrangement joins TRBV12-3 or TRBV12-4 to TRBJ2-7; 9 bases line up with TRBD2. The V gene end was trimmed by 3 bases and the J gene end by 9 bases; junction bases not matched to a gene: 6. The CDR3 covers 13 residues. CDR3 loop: CASSFVAGDVQYF. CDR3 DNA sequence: TGTGCCAGCAGTTTCGTAGCGGGAGATGTGCAGTACTTC.

The CDR3 here is CASSNSGFEQYF. The CDR3 DNA sequence: TGTGCCAGCAGCAACTCCGGGTTCGAGCAGTACTTC. This chain joins TRBV5-8 and TRBJ2-4; D not resolved. The assigned J gene may be wrong: the sequence end matches TRBJ2-7 better. The CDR3 consists of 12 residues. Per the germline V gene, CDR1 is SGHTS and CDR2 is YDEGEE.

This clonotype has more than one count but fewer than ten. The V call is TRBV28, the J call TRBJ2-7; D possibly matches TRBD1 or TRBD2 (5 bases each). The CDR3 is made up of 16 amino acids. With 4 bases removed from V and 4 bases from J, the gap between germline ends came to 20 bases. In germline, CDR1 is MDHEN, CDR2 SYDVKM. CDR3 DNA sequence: TGTGCCAGCAGTTCCTGGGACCCCATTTCCTTTTACGAGCAGTACTTC. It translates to CASSSWDPISFYEQYF.

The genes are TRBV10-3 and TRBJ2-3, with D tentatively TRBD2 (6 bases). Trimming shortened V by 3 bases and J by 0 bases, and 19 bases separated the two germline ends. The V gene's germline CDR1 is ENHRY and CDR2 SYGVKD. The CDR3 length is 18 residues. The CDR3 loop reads CAISDSKPVAESTDTQYF. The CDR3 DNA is TGTGCCATCAGTGACTCGAAGCCAGTAGCGGAAAGCACAGATACGCAGTATTTT.

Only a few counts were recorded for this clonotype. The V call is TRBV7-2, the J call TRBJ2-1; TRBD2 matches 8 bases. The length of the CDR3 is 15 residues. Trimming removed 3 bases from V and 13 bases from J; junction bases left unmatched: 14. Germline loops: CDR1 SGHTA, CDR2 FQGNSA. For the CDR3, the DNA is TGTGCCAGCAGCTTTGCACTAGCGGTCGGTGAGACCCAGTTCTTC. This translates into CASSFALAVGETQFF.

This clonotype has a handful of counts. CDR3 nucleotide sequence: TGTGCCAGCAGTTTAAAAGGGACTAGTCGGATCTTAGCCAAAAACATTCAGTACTTC. Translating gives CASSLKGTSRILAKNIQYF. V and J are TRBV12-3 or TRBV12-4 and TRBJ2-4; 8 bases agree with TRBD2. V lost 2 bases and J lost 0; bases outside the gene matches: 12. The CDR3 spans 19 residues.

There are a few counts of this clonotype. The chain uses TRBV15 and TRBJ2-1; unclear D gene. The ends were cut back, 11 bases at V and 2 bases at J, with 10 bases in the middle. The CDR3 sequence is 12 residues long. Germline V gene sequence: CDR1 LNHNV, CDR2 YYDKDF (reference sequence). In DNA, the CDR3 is TGTGCCGGTTCGACAACCTACAATGAGCAGTTCTTC. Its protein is CAGSTTYNEQFF.

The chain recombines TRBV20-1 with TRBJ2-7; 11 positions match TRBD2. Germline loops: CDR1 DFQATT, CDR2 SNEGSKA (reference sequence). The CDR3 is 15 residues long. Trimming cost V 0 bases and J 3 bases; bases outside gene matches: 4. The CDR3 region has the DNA TGCAGTGCTAGAGATCGACTAGCGGGGATCTACGAGCAGTACTTC. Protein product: CSARDRLAGIYEQYF.

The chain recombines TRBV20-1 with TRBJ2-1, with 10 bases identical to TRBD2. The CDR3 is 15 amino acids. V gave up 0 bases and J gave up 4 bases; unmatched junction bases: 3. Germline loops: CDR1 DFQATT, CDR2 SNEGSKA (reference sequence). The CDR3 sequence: CSARDRLAGYNEQFF. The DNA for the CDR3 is TGCAGTGCTAGAGATCGACTAGCGGGTTACAATGAGCAGTTCTTC.

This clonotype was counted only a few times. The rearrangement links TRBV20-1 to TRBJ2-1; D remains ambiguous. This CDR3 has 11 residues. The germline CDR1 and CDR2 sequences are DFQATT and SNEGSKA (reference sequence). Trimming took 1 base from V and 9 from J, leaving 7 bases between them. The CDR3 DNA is TGCAGTGCTAGAGCATCCCGTGAGCAGTTCTTC. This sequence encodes CSARASREQFF.

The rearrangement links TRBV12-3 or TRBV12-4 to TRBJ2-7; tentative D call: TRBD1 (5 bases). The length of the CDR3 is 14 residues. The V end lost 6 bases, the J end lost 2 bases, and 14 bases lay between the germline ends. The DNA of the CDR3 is TGTGCCAGCAGCCACGCGACAGTACCCTACGAGCAGTACTTC. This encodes CASSHATVPYEQYF.

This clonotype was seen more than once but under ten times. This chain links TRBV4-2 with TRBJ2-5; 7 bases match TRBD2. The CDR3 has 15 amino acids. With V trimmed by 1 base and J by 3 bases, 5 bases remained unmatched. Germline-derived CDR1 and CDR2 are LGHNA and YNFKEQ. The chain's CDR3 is CASSQAGGSEETQYF. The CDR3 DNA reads TGTGCCAGCAGCCAAGCCGGGGGGTCCGAAGAGACCCAGTACTTC.

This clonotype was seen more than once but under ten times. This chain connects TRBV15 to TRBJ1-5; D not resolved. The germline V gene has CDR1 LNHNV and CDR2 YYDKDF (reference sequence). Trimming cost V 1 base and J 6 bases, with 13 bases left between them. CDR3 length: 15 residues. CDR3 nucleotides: TGTGCCACCAGCAGAGGGATTGACGGCTTTCAGCCCCAGCATTTT. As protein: CATSRGIDGFQPQHF. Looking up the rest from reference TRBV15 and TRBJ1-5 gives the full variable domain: DAMVIQNPRYQVTQFGKPVTLSCSQTLNHNVMYWYQQKSSQAPKLLFHYYDKDFNNEADTPDNFQSRRPNTSFCFLDIRSPGLGDTAMYLCATSRGIDGFQPQHFGDGTRLSIL.

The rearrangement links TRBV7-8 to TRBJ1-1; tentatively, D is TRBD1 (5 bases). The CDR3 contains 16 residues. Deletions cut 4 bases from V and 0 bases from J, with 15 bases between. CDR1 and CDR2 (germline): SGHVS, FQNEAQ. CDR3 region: CASSSAGGWMNTEAFF. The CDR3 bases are TGTGCCAGCAGCTCGGCGGGGGGGTGGATGAACACTGAAGCTTTCTTT.

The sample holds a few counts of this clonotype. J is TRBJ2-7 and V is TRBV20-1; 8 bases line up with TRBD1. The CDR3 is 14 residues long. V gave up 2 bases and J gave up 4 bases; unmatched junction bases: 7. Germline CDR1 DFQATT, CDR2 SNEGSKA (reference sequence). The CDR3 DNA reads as TGCAGTGCTAGATTTGGGACAGGAACTTACGAGCAGTACTTC. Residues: CSARFGTGTYEQYF.

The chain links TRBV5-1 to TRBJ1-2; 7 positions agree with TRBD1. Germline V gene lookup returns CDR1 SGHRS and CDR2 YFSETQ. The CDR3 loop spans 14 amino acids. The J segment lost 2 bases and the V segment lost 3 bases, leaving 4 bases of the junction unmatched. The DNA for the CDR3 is TGCGCCAGCAGCTGCGGCAGGGGGAACTATGGCTACACCTTC. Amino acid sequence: CASSCGRGNYGYTF.

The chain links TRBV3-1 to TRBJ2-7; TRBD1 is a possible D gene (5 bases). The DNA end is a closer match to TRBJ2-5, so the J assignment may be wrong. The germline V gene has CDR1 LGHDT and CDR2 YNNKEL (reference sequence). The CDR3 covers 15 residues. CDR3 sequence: CASSQDTTGLETQYF. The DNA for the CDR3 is TGTGCCAGCAGCCAAGATACCACAGGCCTGGAGACCCAGTACTTC.

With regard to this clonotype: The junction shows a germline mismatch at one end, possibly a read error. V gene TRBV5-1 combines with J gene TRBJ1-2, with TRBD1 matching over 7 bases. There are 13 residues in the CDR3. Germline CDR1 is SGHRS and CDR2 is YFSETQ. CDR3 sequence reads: CASSHRGDYDYTF. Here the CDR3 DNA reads TGCGCCAGCAGCCACAGGGGTGACTATGACTACACCTTC.

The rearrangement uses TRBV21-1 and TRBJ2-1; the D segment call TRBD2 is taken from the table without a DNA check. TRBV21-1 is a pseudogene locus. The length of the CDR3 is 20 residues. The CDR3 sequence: CASTNEGLAPSLSSYNEQFF. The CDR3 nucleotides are TGTGCCAGCACCAACGAGGGACTAGCCCCCTCCCTTTCTAGCTACAATGAGCAGTTCTTC.